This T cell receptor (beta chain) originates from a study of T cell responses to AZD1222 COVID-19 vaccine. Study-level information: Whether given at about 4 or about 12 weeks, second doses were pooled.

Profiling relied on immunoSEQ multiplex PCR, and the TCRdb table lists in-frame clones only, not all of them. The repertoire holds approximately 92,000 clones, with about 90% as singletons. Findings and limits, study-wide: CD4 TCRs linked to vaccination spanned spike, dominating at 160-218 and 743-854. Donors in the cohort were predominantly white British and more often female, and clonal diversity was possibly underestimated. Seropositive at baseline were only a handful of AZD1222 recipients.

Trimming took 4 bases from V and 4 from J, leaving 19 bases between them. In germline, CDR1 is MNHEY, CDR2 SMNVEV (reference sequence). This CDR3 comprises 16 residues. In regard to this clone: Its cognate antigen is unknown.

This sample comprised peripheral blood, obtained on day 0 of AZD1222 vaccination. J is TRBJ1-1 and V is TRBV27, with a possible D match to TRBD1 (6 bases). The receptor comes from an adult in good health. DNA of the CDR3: TGTGCCAGCAGTTCCCCCTGGAGGGGGAAGGGCACTGAAGCTTTCTTT. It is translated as CASSSPWRGKGTEAFF.